This T cell receptor (beta chain) was obtained from a study of blood T cell repertoires in COVID-19. Study summary: Samples representing acute and convalescent COVID-19 were sourced from the United States, Italy and Spain. T cells, B-cell-depleted T cells, or PBMCs supplied cDNA or gDNA.

Authors' data handling: Amplification with reference gene primers provided the estimates of nucleated cell counts. This table comes from immunoSEQ multiplex PCR, and its TCRdb copy is limited to in-frame clones, with some not included. V and J calls and clone size are as listed in that table; D and trimming were resolved from the DNA. This sample yields about 110,000 clones, of which 80% to 90% are seen a single time; approximately 16% belongs to the top ten. CDR1 is ENHRY, CDR2 SYGVKD, per germline. This CDR3 region has 15 residues. V shed 3 bases and J 3 bases; nucleotides not matched to a gene: 6.

V gene TRBV10-3 combines with J gene TRBJ1-1; TRBD1 aligns across 8 bases. This TCR was recovered from a woman aged 60 to 75 with acute or convalescent COVID-19. Source material: peripheral blood. This chain's CDR3 is CAISDSDRGDTEAFF. In DNA form, the CDR3 reads TGTGCCATCAGTGATTCTGACAGGGGTGACACTGAAGCTTTCTTT.